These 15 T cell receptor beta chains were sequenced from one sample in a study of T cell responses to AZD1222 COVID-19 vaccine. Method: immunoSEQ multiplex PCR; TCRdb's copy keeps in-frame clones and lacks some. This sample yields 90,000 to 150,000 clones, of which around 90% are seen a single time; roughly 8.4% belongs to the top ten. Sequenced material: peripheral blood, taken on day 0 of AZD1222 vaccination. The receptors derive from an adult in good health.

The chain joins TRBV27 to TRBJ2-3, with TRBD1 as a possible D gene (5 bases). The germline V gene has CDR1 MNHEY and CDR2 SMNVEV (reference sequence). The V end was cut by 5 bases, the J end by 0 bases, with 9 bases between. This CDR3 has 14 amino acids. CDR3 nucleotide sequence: TGTGCCAGCAGTGTGGGGCCTAGCACAGATACGCAGTATTTT. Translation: CASSVGPSTDTQYF.

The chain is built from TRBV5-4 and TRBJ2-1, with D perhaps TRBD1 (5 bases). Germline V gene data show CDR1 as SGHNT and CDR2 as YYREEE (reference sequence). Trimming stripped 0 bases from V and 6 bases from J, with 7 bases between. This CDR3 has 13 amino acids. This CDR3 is CASSLAQGNEQFF. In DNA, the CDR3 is TGTGCCAGCAGCTTGGCGCAGGGCAATGAGCAGTTCTTC.

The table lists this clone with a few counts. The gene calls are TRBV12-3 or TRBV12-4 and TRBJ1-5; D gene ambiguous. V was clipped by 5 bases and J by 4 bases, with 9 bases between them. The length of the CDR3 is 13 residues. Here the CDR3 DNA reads TGTGCCAGCAGTGCGACCCTTAATCAGCCCCAGCATTTT. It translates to CASSATLNQPQHF.

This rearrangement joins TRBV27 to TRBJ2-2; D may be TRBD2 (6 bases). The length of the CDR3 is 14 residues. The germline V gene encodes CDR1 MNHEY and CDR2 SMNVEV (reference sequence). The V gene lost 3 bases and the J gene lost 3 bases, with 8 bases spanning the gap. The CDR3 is CASSLEGHTGELFF. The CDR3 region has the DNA TGTGCCAGCAGTTTGGAGGGTCACACCGGGGAGCTGTTTTTT.

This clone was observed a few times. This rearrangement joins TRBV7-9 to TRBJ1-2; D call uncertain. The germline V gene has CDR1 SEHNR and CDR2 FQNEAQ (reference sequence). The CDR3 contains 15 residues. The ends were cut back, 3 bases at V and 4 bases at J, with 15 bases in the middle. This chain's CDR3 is CASSFSLTASYGYTF. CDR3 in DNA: TGTGCCAGCAGCTTCTCCCTGACTGCTTCCTATGGCTACACCTTC.

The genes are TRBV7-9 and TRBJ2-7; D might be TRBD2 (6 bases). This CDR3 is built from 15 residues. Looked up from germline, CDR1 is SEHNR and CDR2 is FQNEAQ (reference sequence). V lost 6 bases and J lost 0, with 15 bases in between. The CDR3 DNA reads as TGTGCCAGCAGTCAAGGCGGCGGGGTCTCCTACGAGCAGTACTTC. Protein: CASSQGGGVSYEQYF.

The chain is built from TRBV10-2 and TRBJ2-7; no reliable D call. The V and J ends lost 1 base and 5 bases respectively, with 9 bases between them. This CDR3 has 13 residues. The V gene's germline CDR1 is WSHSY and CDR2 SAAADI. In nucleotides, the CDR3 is TGCGCCAGCAGTGAGTGGGGAAGGGACGAGCAGTACTTC. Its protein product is CASSEWGRDEQYF.

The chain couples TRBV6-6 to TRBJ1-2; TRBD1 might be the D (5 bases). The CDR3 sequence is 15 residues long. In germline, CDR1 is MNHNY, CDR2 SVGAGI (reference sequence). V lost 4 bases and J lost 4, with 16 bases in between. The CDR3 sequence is CASSSSGVGFYGYTF. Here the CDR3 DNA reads TGTGCCAGCAGTTCCTCGGGGGTGGGATTCTATGGCTACACCTTC.

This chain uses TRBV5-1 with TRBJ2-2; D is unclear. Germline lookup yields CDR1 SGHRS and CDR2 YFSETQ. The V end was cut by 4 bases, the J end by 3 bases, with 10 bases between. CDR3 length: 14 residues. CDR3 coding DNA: TGCGCCAGCAGCCCCGGACGTTACACCGGGGAGCTGTTTTTT. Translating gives CASSPGRYTGELFF.

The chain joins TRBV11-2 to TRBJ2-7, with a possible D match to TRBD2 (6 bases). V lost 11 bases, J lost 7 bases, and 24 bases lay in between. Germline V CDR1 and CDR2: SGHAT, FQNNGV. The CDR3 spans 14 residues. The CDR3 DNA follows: TGTGCCGGATCGAACAGTCACCGGGCGGGGGAGCAGTACTTC. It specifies CAGSNSHRAGEQYF.

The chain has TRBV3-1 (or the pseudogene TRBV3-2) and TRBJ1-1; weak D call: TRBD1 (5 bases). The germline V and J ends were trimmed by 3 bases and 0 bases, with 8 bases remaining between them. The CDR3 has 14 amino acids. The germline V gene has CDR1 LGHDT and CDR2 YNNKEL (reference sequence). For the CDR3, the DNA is TGTGCCAGCAGCCAGGGACGGATGAACACTGAAGCTTTCTTT. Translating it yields CASSQGRMNTEAFF.

The CDR3 here is CASSSGQSYEQYF. As DNA, the CDR3 is TGTGCCAGCAGCTCAGGACAGTCCTACGAGCAGTACTTC. The chain uses TRBV5-4 and TRBJ2-7, with D possibly being TRBD1 (6 bases). Germline V gives CDR1 SGHNT, CDR2 YYREEE (reference sequence). V lost 3 bases to trimming and J lost 1 base, with 8 bases between them. The CDR3 has 13 amino acids.

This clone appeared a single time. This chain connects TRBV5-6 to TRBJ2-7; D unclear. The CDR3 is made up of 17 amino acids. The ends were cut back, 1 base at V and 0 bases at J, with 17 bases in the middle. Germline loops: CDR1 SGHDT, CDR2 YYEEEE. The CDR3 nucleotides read TGTGCCAGCAGCTTGAGCATCGGGCTGCAGGCCTCCTACGAGCAGTACTTC. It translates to CASSLSIGLQASYEQYF. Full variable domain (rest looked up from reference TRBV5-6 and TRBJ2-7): DAGVTQSPTHLIKTRGQQVTLRCSPKSGHDTVSWYQQALGQGPQFIFQYYEEEERQRGNFPDRFSGHQFPNYSSELNVNALLLGDSALYLCASSLSIGLQASYEQYFGPGTRLTVT.

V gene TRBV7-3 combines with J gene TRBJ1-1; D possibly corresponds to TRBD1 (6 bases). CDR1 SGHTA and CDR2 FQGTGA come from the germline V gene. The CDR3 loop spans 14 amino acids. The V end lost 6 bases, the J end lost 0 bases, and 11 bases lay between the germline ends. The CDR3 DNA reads TGTGCCAGCAGTCCGCAGGGGATGAACACTGAAGCTTTCTTT. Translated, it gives CASSPQGMNTEAFF.

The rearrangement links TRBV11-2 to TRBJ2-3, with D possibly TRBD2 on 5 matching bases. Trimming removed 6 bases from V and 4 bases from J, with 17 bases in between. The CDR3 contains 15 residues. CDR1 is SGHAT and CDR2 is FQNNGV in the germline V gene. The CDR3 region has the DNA TGTGCCAGCAGTCAGACCCGAGAGCGGCCAGATACGCAGTATTTT. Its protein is CASSQTRERPDTQYF.